This entry lists 8 T cell receptor beta chains sequenced from one sample in a study of shared clonotypes between healthy human individuals. Assay: immunoSEQ multiplex PCR; the TCRdb copy retains only in-frame clones and omits some. In the table there are some 320,000 clones, around 87% of which are singletons. The sample comprised memory CD8+ T cells sorted from blood. The sample's subset: CD45RO+ cells pooled with CCR7-negative TemRA cells. The receptors were sampled from a man between 18 and 35 years old in good health.

The rearrangement uses TRBV9 and TRBJ2-1; a weak D match, TRBD2 (5 bases). V dropped 4 bases and J dropped 7 bases, with 15 bases sitting between them. CDR1 and CDR2 (germline): SGDLS, YYNGEE. CDR3 length equals 14 residues. The CDR3 reads CASSPPGSGNEQFF. CDR3 DNA sequence: TGTGCCAGCAGCCCCCCGGGGTCAGGAAATGAGCAGTTCTTC.

The chain couples TRBV5-6 to TRBJ1-5; weak D call: TRBD1 (5 bases). Per the germline V gene, CDR1 is SGHDT and CDR2 is YYEEEE. The CDR3 runs 13 residues. V lost 4 bases, J lost 2 bases, and 7 bases lay in between. The CDR3 protein is CASSGGGNQPQHF. CDR3 DNA sequence: TGTGCCAGCAGCGGGGGGGGCAATCAGCCCCAGCATTTT.

V usage is TRBV6-4 and J usage is TRBJ1-5, with a possible D match to TRBD1 (6 bases). The length of the CDR3 is 14 residues. Germline V gene sequence: CDR1 MRHNA, CDR2 SNTAGT. V shed 2 bases and J shed 4 bases, with 9 bases lying between them. The DNA of the CDR3 is TGTGCCAGCAGTGACCGGAGGGGGAATCAGCCCCAGCATTTT. It is translated as CASSDRRGNQPQHF.

A remark on this clone: This sample also contains other DNA sequences that code for the same CDR3. In DNA form, the CDR3 reads TGCAGCGTTCGACTAGCGGATTCCTACGAGCAGTACTTC. Translated: CSVRLADSYEQYF. V gene TRBV29-1 combines with J gene TRBJ2-7, with 9 bases lining up with TRBD2. The germline CDR1 and CDR2 sequences are SQVTM and ANQGSEA. There are 13 residues in the CDR3. The V and J ends lost 5 bases and 1 base, in that order; junction bases with no gene match: 3.

This chain connects TRBV5-6 to TRBJ1-5; 8 nucleotides agree with TRBD1. V was pared by 4 bases and J by 7 bases, with 13 bases of the junction left unmatched. The CDR3 loop spans 16 amino acids. Looked up from germline, CDR1 is SGHDT and CDR2 is YYEEEE. CDR3 sequence: CASSHNRDRRGQPQHF. CDR3 DNA sequence: TGTGCCAGCAGCCACAACCGGGACAGGCGGGGACAGCCCCAGCATTTT. The variable domain in full, completed from reference TRBV5-6 and TRBJ1-5, reads DAGVTQSPTHLIKTRGQQVTLRCSPKSGHDTVSWYQQALGQGPQFIFQYYEEEERQRGNFPDRFSGHQFPNYSSELNVNALLLGDSALYLCASSHNRDRRGQPQHFGDGTRLSIL.

The chain combines TRBV6-5 with TRBJ2-7; tentatively, D is TRBD2 (6 bases). Between the trimmed V and J ends, which lost 0 bases and 2 bases, there was a span of 8 bases. Germline CDR1 MNHEY, CDR2 SVGAGI. The CDR3 extends over 14 amino acids. CDR3 sequence: CASSYSGGTYEQYF. The DNA for the CDR3 is TGTGCCAGCAGTTACTCGGGCGGGACCTACGAGCAGTACTTC.

The chain recombines TRBV13 with TRBJ1-5, with D hard to call. Germline CDR1 reads PRHDT; CDR2 reads FYEKMQ (reference sequence). The V end lost 2 bases, the J end lost 0 bases, and 5 bases lay between the germline ends. The CDR3 spans 14 residues. Here the CDR3 DNA reads TGTGCCAGCAGCTTAACTGGTAGCAATCAGCCCCAGCATTTT. Residues: CASSLTGSNQPQHF.

The rearrangement links TRBV27 to TRBJ2-1, with 9 bases lining up with TRBD2. With 2 bases clipped from V and 4 bases from J, the junction kept 12 bases outside the gene matches. This CDR3 has 18 amino acids. Germline V lookup: CDR1 MNHEY, CDR2 SMNVEV (reference sequence). Here the CDR3 reads CASSLSIAGDPFYNEQFF. In DNA, the CDR3 is TGTGCCAGCAGTTTAAGTATAGCGGGAGACCCTTTTTACAATGAGCAGTTCTTC.